A selection of T cell receptor beta chains follows, all from one sample in a study of blood T cell repertoires in COVID-19. The repertoire was sequenced with immunoSEQ multiplex PCR; TCRdb's copy has only in-frame clones and lacks some. The data show 15,000 to 20,000 clones, with approximately 80% seen just once and approximately 28% held by the top ten. Sample: peripheral blood. The source is an older woman with active COVID-19. CDR3s include the opening cysteine and the closing phenylalanine or tryptophan. The D gene is left open where the match is weak. The listing skips clone size in some rows; elsewhere it reads once, few, many or a size class.

J	size	D	V	DNA	CDR3
TRBJ2-7	NA	TRBD1	TRBV7-8	TGTGCCAGCAGCACCCGGACAGGGTCCCACGAGCAGTACTTC	CASSTRTGSHEQYF
TRBJ1-2	NA	TRBD1	TRBV6-5	TGTGCCAGCATGCTACAGGGGACTAGGAATGATGGCTACACCTTC	CASMLQGTRNDGYTF
TRBJ2-2	NA	NA	TRBV7-9	TGTGCCAGCAGCTTAAACGGGTTAGACACCGGGGAGCTGTTTTTT	CASSLNGLDTGELFF
TRBJ2-5	NA	TRBD2	TRBV2	TGTGCCAGCACAAGGCTAGCGGGAGGGGAGACCCAGTACTTC	CASTRLAGGETQYF
TRBJ2-1	NA	TRBD2	TRBV6-6	TGTGCCAGCAGCCCAACCGGGACTAGCGAGAAAAATGAGCAGTTCTTC	CASSPTGTSEKNEQFF
TRBJ1-1	NA	NA	TRBV6-2/TRBV6-3	TGTGCCAGCAGTTACCACCAGGGTAAAGCTTTCTTT	CASSYHQGKAFF
TRBJ2-7	NA	TRBD2	TRBV5-4	TGTGCCAGCAGCTTATACTTTAGCGGGGAGCAGCAGTACTTC	CASSLYFSGEQQYF
TRBJ2-5	NA	NA	TRBV2	TGTGCCAGCAGTGAAGAGGCAGGTCAAGAGACCCAGTACTTC	CASSEEAGQETQYF
TRBJ1-3	few	NA	TRBV20-1	TGCAGTGCTAGTTCCGGAGCCTCTGGAAACACCATATATTTT	CSASSGASGNTIYF
TRBJ2-7	once	TRBD2	TRBV28	TGTGCCAGCAGTTCGAGCGGGGGGACCTCCTACGAGCAGTACTTC	CASSSSGGTSYEQYF
TRBJ2-7	NA	NA	TRBV6-5	TGTGCCAGCAGTTACGGCTCCTCAGGGTCCCCCTACGAGCAGTACTTC	CASSYGSSGSPYEQYF
TRBJ2-5	once	NA	TRBV6-2/TRBV6-3	TGTGCCAGCAGTGGAGAGACGGCCCTTCGCGCGACCCAGTACTTC	CASSGETALRATQYF
TRBJ2-1	NA	TRBD2	TRBV6-5	TGTGCCAGCAGTTACTCCTCTAGCGGAGCTTACAATGAGCAGTTCTTC	CASSYSSSGAYNEQFF
TRBJ1-5	NA	NA	TRBV28	TGTGCCAGCAGTTTTGAGGTATATAGCAATCAGCCCCAGCATTTT	CASSFEVYSNQPQHF
TRBJ2-1	NA	NA	TRBV7-3	TGTGCCAGCAGCTTAGGCGGTTCCTACAATGAGCAGTTCTTC	CASSLGGSYNEQFF
TRBJ2-7	once	TRBD2	TRBV28	TGTGCCAGCAGTTCGAACTATCATAGCGGGAGAGGCCAAGCGGAGCAGTACTTC	CASSSNYHSGRGQAEQYF
TRBJ2-7	NA	TRBD2	TRBV2	TGTGCCAGCATGGGCGGGAGCCCCTCCTACGAGCAGTACTTC	CASMGGSPSYEQYF
TRBJ1-2	NA	NA	TRBV5-5	TGTGCCAGCAGCTTGAACATTAACTATGGCTACACCTTC	CASSLNINYGYTF
TRBJ2-2	NA	TRBD2	TRBV28	TGTGCCAGCACGACTAGCTCTGACACCGGGGAGCTGTTTTTT	CASTTSSDTGELFF
TRBJ2-7	NA	NA	TRBV19	TGTGCCAGTAGTATAGCGGGGAGCTCCTACGAGCAGTACTTC	CASSIAGSSYEQYF
TRBJ1-3	few	NA	TRBV4-2	TGTGCCAGCAGCCAAGAGAACGACAGAGGAAACACCATATATTTT	CASSQENDRGNTIYF
TRBJ2-1	NA	TRBD2	TRBV9	TGTGCCAGCAGCGTAAGTAGCGGGAGGGCCCGATACAATGAGCAGTTCTTC	CASSVSSGRARYNEQFF
TRBJ2-7	NA	NA	TRBV5-6	TGTGCCAGCAGCTGGGCGGGACTCCTTCGCGAGCAGTACTTC	CASSWAGLLREQYF
TRBJ1-4	NA	TRBD1	TRBV6-5	TGTGCCAGCGAGGACAGGGGTTTAATGAAAAAACTGTTTTTT	CASEDRGLMKKLFF
TRBJ1-5	NA	NA	TRBV5-6	TGTGCCAGCAGCTTGGATAGGGGCCAGCCCCAGCATTTT	CASSLDRGQPQHF
TRBJ2-5	NA	NA	TRBV7-3	TGTGCCAGCAGCTTAACGAGGGACCAAGAGACCCAGTACTTC	CASSLTRDQETQYF
TRBJ1-5	NA	TRBD1	TRBV19	TGTGCCAGTAGTCTCTCTGGACAGGTTATCAATCAGCCCCAGCATTTT	CASSLSGQVINQPQHF
TRBJ1-1	NA	TRBD1	TRBV7-8	TGTGCCAGCAGCCGGGGTCCGTACAGGGGAGGCACTGAAGCTTTCTTT	CASSRGPYRGGTEAFF
TRBJ2-3	NA	TRBD2	TRBV10-3	TGTGCCATCCTGCTAGCGGGTATCACAGATACGCAGTATTTT	CAILLAGITDTQYF
TRBJ1-1	NA	NA	TRBV10-3	TGTGCCATCAGTGAGTCGATATTAATTAGCGACACTGAAGCTTTCTTT	CAISESILISDTEAFF
TRBJ2-2	few	TRBD2	TRBV11-2	TGTGCCAGCAGCGCCTCGATTTCGGGCGGGAGGGCCCGGACCGGGGAGCTGTTTTTT	CASSASISGGRARTGELFF
TRBJ2-1	NA	NA	TRBV3-1/TRBV3-2	TGTGCCAGCAGCCAAAATCTCGGAGGGATCGATGAGCAGTTCTTC	CASSQNLGGIDEQFF
TRBJ2-1	NA	NA	TRBV5-1	TGCGCCAGCAGCTTGTCCCCAGGCTGGCATGAGCAGTTCTTC	CASSLSPGWHEQFF
TRBJ2-7	NA	TRBD1	TRBV5-1	TGCGCCAGCAGCACCCGACAGGGGGGGTACGAGCAGTACTTC	CASSTRQGGYEQYF
TRBJ2-7	NA	TRBD2	TRBV6-6	TGTGCCAGCAGTCCTCCCCCTGGCGGGAGTGACCACTACGAGCAGTACTTC	CASSPPPGGSDHYEQYF
TRBJ2-1	once	TRBD2	TRBV4-1	TGCGCCAGCAGCCCACTAGCGGGACCCTCCAATGAGCAGTTCTTC	CASSPLAGPSNEQFF
TRBJ2-3	few	NA	TRBV27	TGTGCCAGCAGTCCGGGACTTTACACAGATACGCAGTATTTT	CASSPGLYTDTQYF
TRBJ2-7	NA	TRBD1	TRBV9	TGTGCCAGCAGCGCCGGACAGGGTAGAGACGAGCAGTACTTC	CASSAGQGRDEQYF
TRBJ1-3	once	TRBD1	TRBV7-8	TGTGCCAGCAGCTTTCAGGGGGCACGGGGAAACACCATATATTTT	CASSFQGARGNTIYF
TRBJ1-1	NA	NA	TRBV6-2/TRBV6-3	TGTGCCAGCAGTCTCTCAGGGGCTAACACTGAAGCTTTCTTT	CASSLSGANTEAFF
TRBJ1-2	NA	TRBD1	TRBV24-1	TGTGCCACCAGTGCTACAGGGGTCTATGGCTACACCTTC	CATSATGVYGYTF
TRBJ2-7	NA	NA	TRBV11-2	TGTGCCAGCAGCCTGCCCCGCGGGTACGAGCAGTACTTC	CASSLPRGYEQYF
TRBJ1-5	NA	NA	TRBV19	TGTGCCAGTAGTATGAGGCGGAGGGGATATAGCAATCAGCCCCAGCATTTT	CASSMRRRGYSNQPQHF
TRBJ2-7	NA	TRBD2	TRBV28	TGTGCCAGCAGTTTACCGACTAGCGGGAGACACGAGCAGTACTTC	CASSLPTSGRHEQYF
TRBJ2-7	NA	NA	TRBV27	TGTGCCAGCAGTTTAGGCCTCTCCTACGAGCAGTACTTC	CASSLGLSYEQYF
TRBJ2-7	medium-sized	NA	TRBV5-1	TGCGCCAGCAGCCCCTATCAGGCGGGCTACGAGCAGTACTTC	CASSPYQAGYEQYF
TRBJ1-3	few	TRBD1	TRBV6-6	TGTGCCAGCAGTCGGGACAGGGGGACCTCTGGAAACACCATATATTTT	CASSRDRGTSGNTIYF
TRBJ2-2	few	NA	TRBV9	TGTGCCAGCAGCGTAGGAGGTAGTAGGGGCACCGGGGAGCTGTTTTTT	CASSVGGSRGTGELFF
TRBJ1-1	NA	TRBD1	TRBV19	TGTGCCAGTAGGCGAGGGGACAGAGCGAACACTGAAGCTTTCTTT	CASRRGDRANTEAFF
TRBJ1-2	few	NA	TRBV6-1	TGTGCCAGCAGTGAACCCTGGACAGCTAACTATGGCTACACCTTC	CASSEPWTANYGYTF
TRBJ2-3	NA	NA	TRBV21-1	TGTGCCAGCAGCAAACTGGACAGGGGAGGTAAGAATAGCACAGATACGCAGTATTTT	CASSKLDRGGKNSTDTQYF
TRBJ2-3	NA	NA	TRBV29-1	TGCAGCGTTGACAGACAGAGCACAGATACGCAGTATTTT	CSVDRQSTDTQYF
TRBJ1-2	NA	NA	TRBV20-1	TGCAGTGCGCGGAACTATGGCTACACCTTC	CSARNYGYTF
TRBJ2-1	NA	NA	TRBV5-1	TGCGCCAGCAGAATGACAGTACCTAGGGATGAGCAGTTCTTC	CASRMTVPRDEQFF
TRBJ1-1	NA	NA	TRBV9	TGTGCCAGCAGCGCGGGACACATGAACACTGAAGCTTTCTTT	CASSAGHMNTEAFF